Listed below are T cell receptor beta chains from one sample, sequenced in a study of blood T cells in healthy people across ages. TCRdb itself ran the 5' RACE reads through MiXCR, one entry per CDR3 protein. The top ten hold less than 25% of the sample, which has approximately 730,000 distinct CDR3 sequences, about 42% seen once. Sequenced sample: blood. Receptors were obtained from a woman aged 55 to 70 in good health. Both conserved end residues are part of each CDR3. Fields, in order: J gene, V gene, clone size, D gene, CDR3 protein, CDR3 DNA. D genes are given only for firm matches. Not all rows give a size; the values are once, few, many and, for expanded clones, a class.

j_gene: TRBJ2-7; v_gene: TRBV28; abundance: -; d_gene: TRBD1; CDR3aa: CASSLSGTGSSYEQYF; CDR3nt: TGTGCCAGCAGTTTATCGGGGACAGGTTCATCCTACGAGCAGTACTTC
j_gene: TRBJ2-3; v_gene: TRBV20-1; abundance: few; d_gene: -; CDR3aa: CSARFGSSGDTQYF; CDR3nt: TGCAGTGCTAGATTCGGGAGTTCGGGAGATACGCAGTATTTT
j_gene: TRBJ2-3; v_gene: TRBV4-1; abundance: -; d_gene: TRBD2; CDR3aa: CASSQEAGTSVSTDTQYF; CDR3nt: TGCGCCAGCAGCCAAGAGGCCGGGACTAGCGTTAGCACAGATACGCAGTATTTT
j_gene: TRBJ2-1; v_gene: TRBV20-1; abundance: -; d_gene: -; CDR3aa: CRARDNVGGSNEQFF; CDR3nt: TGCCGTGCTAGAGATAATGTTGGCGGCAGCAATGAGCAGTTCTTC
j_gene: TRBJ1-2; v_gene: TRBV7-2; abundance: -; d_gene: -; CDR3aa: CASSLGTYDGYTF; CDR3nt: TGTGCCAGCAGCTTAGGGACATATGATGGCTACACCTTC
j_gene: TRBJ2-1; v_gene: TRBV7-3; abundance: few; d_gene: -; CDR3aa: CASRIPGPAGNEQFF; CDR3nt: TGTGCCAGCAGGATACCAGGCCCAGCTGGAAATGAGCAGTTCTTC
j_gene: TRBJ2-6; v_gene: TRBV20-1; abundance: -; d_gene: -; CDR3aa: CSARGRAPGANVLTF; CDR3nt: TGCAGTGCTAGAGGTCGTGCACCTGGGGCCAACGTCCTGACTTTC
j_gene: TRBJ1-4; v_gene: TRBV11-2; abundance: -; d_gene: TRBD1; CDR3aa: CASSFHGQGAGEKLFF; CDR3nt: TGTGCCAGCAGCTTCCATGGACAGGGGGCAGGGGAAAAACTGTTTTTT
j_gene: TRBJ2-3; v_gene: TRBV29-1; abundance: many; d_gene: -; CDR3aa: CSASWSSPDTQYF; CDR3nt: TGCAGCGCAAGCTGGTCTAGCCCAGATACGCAGTATTTT
j_gene: TRBJ2-1; v_gene: TRBV3-1; abundance: -; d_gene: -; CDR3aa: CASSNLGVSEQFF; CDR3nt: TGTGCCAGCAGTAACCTAGGGGTCAGTGAGCAGTTCTTC
j_gene: TRBJ2-5; v_gene: TRBV28; abundance: few; d_gene: TRBD2; CDR3aa: CASSSRTSGKQETQYF; CDR3nt: TGTGCCAGCAGTTCCAGGACTAGCGGGAAACAAGAGACCCAGTACTTC
j_gene: TRBJ2-3; v_gene: TRBV9; abundance: few; d_gene: TRBD2; CDR3aa: CASSVGPWTSGSPDTQYF; CDR3nt: TGTGCCAGCAGCGTAGGTCCTTGGACTAGCGGGAGCCCAGATACGCAGTATTTT
j_gene: TRBJ2-1; v_gene: TRBV4-3; abundance: -; d_gene: -; CDR3aa: CASSQDPGVEQFF; CDR3nt: TGCGCCAGCAGCCAAGATCCAGGGGTCGAGCAGTTCTTC
j_gene: TRBJ2-5; v_gene: TRBV12-3/TRBV12-4; abundance: -; d_gene: TRBD2; CDR3aa: CASSSRTSGSTPGGETQYF; CDR3nt: TGTGCCAGCAGTTCCCGGACTAGCGGGAGTACCCCGGGGGGAGAGACCCAGTACTTC
j_gene: TRBJ2-1; v_gene: TRBV20-1; abundance: few; d_gene: -; CDR3aa: CSAPWTGEQFF; CDR3nt: TGCAGTGCTCCTTGGACGGGTGAGCAGTTCTTC
j_gene: TRBJ2-1; v_gene: TRBV9; abundance: few; d_gene: TRBD2; CDR3aa: CASSSRTSGSFRDEQFF; CDR3nt: TGTGCCAGCAGCTCCCGGACTAGCGGGAGTTTTAGAGATGAGCAGTTCTTC
j_gene: TRBJ2-1; v_gene: TRBV25-1; abundance: -; d_gene: -; CDR3aa: CASTEGDRVNEQFF; CDR3nt: TGTGCCAGCACTGAGGGGGATAGGGTCAATGAGCAGTTCTTC
j_gene: TRBJ1-4; v_gene: TRBV15; abundance: -; d_gene: TRBD1; CDR3aa: CATSTRDRYRGEKLFF; CDR3nt: TGTGCCACCAGCACCCGGGACAGGTACCGGGGTGAAAAACTGTTTTTT
j_gene: TRBJ2-7; v_gene: TRBV28; abundance: -; d_gene: TRBD1; CDR3aa: CASSTPGQVSYEQYF; CDR3nt: TGTGCCAGCAGTACGCCGGGACAGGTCTCCTACGAGCAGTACTTC
j_gene: TRBJ2-5; v_gene: TRBV20-1; abundance: -; d_gene: TRBD2; CDR3aa: CSAPRASGGLSNEQYF; CDR3nt: TGCAGTGCCCCTAGGGCTAGCGGGGGATTAAGCAATGAGCAGTACTTC
j_gene: TRBJ2-7; v_gene: TRBV5-1; abundance: -; d_gene: TRBD2; CDR3aa: CASSSIAGGPNEQYF; CDR3nt: TGCGCCAGCAGCTCAATAGCGGGAGGGCCAAATGAGCAGTACTTC
j_gene: TRBJ2-7; v_gene: TRBV3-1; abundance: few; d_gene: TRBD2; CDR3aa: CASSQDVAGAYEQYF; CDR3nt: TGTGCCAGCAGCCAAGATGTAGCGGGAGCCTACGAGCAGTACTTC
j_gene: TRBJ2-7; v_gene: TRBV20-1; abundance: -; d_gene: TRBD2; CDR3aa: CSARKAGANYEQYF; CDR3nt: TGCAGTGCTAGAAAGGCGGGAGCGAACTACGAGCAGTACTTC
j_gene: TRBJ2-7; v_gene: TRBV20-1; abundance: -; d_gene: -; CDR3aa: CSARPTRRFSVYEQYF; CDR3nt: TGCAGTGCTAGACCTACCCGACGGTTTTCCGTCTACGAGCAGTACTTC
j_gene: TRBJ2-3; v_gene: TRBV20-1; abundance: -; d_gene: -; CDR3aa: CSARRAGYTDTQYF; CDR3nt: TGCAGTGCTAGACGGGCCGGATACACAGATACGCAGTATTTT
j_gene: TRBJ2-1; v_gene: TRBV12-5; abundance: -; d_gene: TRBD1; CDR3aa: CAILEWTGANEQFF; CDR3nt: TGTGCTATTCTTGAGTGGACAGGGGCCAATGAGCAGTTCTTC
j_gene: TRBJ2-3; v_gene: TRBV29-1; abundance: -; d_gene: -; CDR3aa: CSIGSGGASTDTRYF; CDR3nt: TGCAGCATCGGCTCGGGGGGCGCCAGCACAGATACGCGGTATTTT
j_gene: TRBJ2-2; v_gene: TRBV9; abundance: -; d_gene: -; CDR3aa: CASSGGVTGELFF; CDR3nt: TGTGCCAGCAGCGGAGGGGTCACCGGGGAGCTGTTTTTT
j_gene: TRBJ2-7; v_gene: TRBV6-2/TRBV6-3; abundance: few; d_gene: TRBD2; CDR3aa: CASNKAGAVYEQYF; CDR3nt: TGTGCCAGCAATAAAGCGGGAGCGGTTTACGAGCAGTACTTC
j_gene: TRBJ1-2; v_gene: TRBV27; abundance: few; d_gene: -; CDR3aa: CASSTHPTGYGYTF; CDR3nt: TGTGCCAGCAGTACTCACCCGACAGGTTATGGCTACACCTTC
j_gene: TRBJ2-1; v_gene: TRBV5-5; abundance: -; d_gene: -; CDR3aa: CASNLNEQFF; CDR3nt: TGTGCCAGCAACCTCAATGAGCAGTTCTTC